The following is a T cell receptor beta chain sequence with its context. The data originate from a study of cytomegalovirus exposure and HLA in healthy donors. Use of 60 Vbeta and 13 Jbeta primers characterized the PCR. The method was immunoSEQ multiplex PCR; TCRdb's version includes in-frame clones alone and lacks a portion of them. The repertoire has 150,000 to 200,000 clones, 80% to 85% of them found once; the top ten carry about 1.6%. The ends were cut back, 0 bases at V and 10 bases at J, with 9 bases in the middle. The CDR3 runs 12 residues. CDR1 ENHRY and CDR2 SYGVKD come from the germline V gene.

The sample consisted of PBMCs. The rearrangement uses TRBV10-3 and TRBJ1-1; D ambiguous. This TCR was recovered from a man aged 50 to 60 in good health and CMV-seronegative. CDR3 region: CAISESNLAAFF. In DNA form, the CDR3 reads TGTGCCATCAGTGAGTCGAATTTGGCAGCTTTCTTT.